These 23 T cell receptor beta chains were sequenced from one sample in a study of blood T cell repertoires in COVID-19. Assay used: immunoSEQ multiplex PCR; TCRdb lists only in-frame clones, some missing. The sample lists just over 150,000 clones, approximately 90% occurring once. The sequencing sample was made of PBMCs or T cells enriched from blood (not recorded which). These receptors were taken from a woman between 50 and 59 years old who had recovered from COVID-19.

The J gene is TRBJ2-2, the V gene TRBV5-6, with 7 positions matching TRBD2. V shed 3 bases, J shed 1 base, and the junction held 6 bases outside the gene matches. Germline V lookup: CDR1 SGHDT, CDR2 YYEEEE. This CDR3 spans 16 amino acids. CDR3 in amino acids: CASSSLGRGNTGELFF. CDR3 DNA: TGTGCCAGCAGCTCCCTGGGGAGGGGGAACACCGGGGAGCTGTTTTTT.

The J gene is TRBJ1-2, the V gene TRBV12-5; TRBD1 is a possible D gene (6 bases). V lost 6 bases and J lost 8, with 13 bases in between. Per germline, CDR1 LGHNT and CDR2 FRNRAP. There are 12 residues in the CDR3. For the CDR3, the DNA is TGTGCTAGTGGGCCCGGACAGTACGGCTACACCTTC. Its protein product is CASGPGQYGYTF.

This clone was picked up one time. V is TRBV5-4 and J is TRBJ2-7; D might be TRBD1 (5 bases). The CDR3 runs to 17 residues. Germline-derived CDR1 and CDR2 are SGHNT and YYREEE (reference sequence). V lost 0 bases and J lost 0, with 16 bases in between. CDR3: CASSLAAGPFYSYEQYF. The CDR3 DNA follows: TGTGCCAGCAGCTTGGCGGCAGGGCCCTTCTACTCCTACGAGCAGTACTTC.

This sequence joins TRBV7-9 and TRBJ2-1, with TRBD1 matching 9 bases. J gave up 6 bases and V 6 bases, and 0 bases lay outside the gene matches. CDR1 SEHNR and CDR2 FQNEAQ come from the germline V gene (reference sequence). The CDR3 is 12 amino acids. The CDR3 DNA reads TGTGCCAGCAGGACAGGGGGCAATGAGCAGTTCTTC. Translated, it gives CASRTGGNEQFF.

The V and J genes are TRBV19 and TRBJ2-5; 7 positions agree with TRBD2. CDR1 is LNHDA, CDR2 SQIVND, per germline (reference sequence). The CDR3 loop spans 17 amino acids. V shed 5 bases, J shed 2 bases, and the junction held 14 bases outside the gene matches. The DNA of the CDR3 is TGTGCCAGTAGTTTAGGGGCCACTGGCGGGGGTCAAGAGACCCAGTACTTC. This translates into CASSLGATGGGQETQYF.

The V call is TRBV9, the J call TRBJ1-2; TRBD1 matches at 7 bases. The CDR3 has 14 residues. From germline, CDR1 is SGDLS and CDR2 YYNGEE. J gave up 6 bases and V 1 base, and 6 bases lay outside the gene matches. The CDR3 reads CASSVTGVGNGYTF. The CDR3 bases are TGTGCCAGCAGCGTAACAGGGGTGGGGAATGGCTACACCTTC.

In DNA form, the CDR3 reads TGTGCCAGCAGTAAAAACCGGGACAGAAACTATGGCTACACCTTC. Translated, it gives CASSKNRDRNYGYTF. The J gene is TRBJ1-2, the V gene TRBV6-5, with 7 bases lining up with TRBD1. The germline V gene has CDR1 MNHEY and CDR2 SVGAGI. The J segment lost 2 bases and the V segment lost 5 bases, leaving 8 bases of the junction unmatched. CDR3 length equals 15 residues.

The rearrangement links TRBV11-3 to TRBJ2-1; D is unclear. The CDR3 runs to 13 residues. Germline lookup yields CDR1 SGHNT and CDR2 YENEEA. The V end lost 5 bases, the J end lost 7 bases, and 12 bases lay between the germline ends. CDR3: CASSPRAENEQFF. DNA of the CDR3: TGTGCCAGCAGCCCCCGCGCGGAGAATGAGCAGTTCTTC.

This CDR3 reads CASSQDLNTEAFF. CDR3 nucleotides: TGCGCCAGCAGCCAAGATCTAAACACTGAAGCTTTCTTT. This rearrangement joins TRBV4-3 to TRBJ1-1; no firm D call. V was shortened by 0 bases and J by 2 bases, with 4 bases between the two germline ends. This CDR3 is 13 amino acids long. CDR1 and CDR2 from the germline V gene are LGHNA and YSLEER.

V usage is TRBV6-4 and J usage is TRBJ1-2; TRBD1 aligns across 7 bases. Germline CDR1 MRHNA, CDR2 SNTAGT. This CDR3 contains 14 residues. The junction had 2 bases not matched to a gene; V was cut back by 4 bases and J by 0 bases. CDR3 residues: CASSGGTANYGYTF. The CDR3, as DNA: TGTGCCAGCAGTGGAGGGACAGCTAACTATGGCTACACCTTC.

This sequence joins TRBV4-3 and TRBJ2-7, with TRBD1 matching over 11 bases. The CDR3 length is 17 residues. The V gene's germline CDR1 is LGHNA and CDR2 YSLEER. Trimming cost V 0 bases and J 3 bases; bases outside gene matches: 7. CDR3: CASSQERQGQGDYEQYF. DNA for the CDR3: TGCGCCAGCAGCCAAGAGAGGCAGGGACAGGGGGACTACGAGCAGTACTTC.

CDR3 residues: CASSIRGAGELFF. As DNA, the CDR3 is TGTGCCAGTAGTATACGGGGGGCCGGGGAGCTGTTTTTT. The chain joins TRBV19 to TRBJ2-2; 7 bases align to TRBD2. The CDR3 contains 13 residues. Trimming cost V 2 bases and J 6 bases; bases outside gene matches: 0. Germline V gene lookup returns CDR1 LNHDA and CDR2 SQIVND (reference sequence).

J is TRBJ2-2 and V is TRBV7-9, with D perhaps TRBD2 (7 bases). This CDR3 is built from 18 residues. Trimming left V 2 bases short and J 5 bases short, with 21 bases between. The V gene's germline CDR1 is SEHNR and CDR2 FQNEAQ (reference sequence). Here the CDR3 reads CASSLRLAGAGGTGELFF. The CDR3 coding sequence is TGTGCCAGCAGCTTACGACTCGCGGGGGCCGGGGGGACCGGGGAGCTGTTTTTT.

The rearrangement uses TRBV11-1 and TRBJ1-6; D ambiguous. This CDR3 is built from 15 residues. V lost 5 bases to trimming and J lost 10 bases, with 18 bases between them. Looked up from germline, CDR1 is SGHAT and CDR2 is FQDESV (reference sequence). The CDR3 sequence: CASSPFHGVGSPLHF. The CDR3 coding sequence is TGTGCCAGCAGCCCCTTCCACGGGGTCGGATCACCCCTCCACTTT.

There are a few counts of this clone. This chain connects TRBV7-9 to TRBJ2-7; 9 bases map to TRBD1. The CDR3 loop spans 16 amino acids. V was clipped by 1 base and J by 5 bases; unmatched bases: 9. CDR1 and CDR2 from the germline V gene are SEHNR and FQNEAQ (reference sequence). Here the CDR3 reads CASSLGHRTGEDEQYF. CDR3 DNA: TGTGCCAGCAGCTTAGGTCATAGGACAGGGGAAGACGAGCAGTACTTC.

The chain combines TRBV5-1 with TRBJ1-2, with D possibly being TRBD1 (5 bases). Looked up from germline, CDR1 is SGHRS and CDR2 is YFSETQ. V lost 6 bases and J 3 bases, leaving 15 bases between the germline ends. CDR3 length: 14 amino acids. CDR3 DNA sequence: TGCGCCAGCAAGGAAGGGGCCCTGGACTATGGCTACACCTTC. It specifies CASKEGALDYGYTF.

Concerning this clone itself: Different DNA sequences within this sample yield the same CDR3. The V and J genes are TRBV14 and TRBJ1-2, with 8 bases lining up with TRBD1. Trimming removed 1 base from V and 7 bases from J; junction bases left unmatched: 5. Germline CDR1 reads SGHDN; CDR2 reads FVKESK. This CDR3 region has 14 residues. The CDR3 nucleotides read TGTGCCAGCAGCCAAGGACAGGGGTTTGGTGGCTACACCTTC. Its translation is CASSQGQGFGGYTF.

Written as DNA, the CDR3 is TGTGCCAGCAGTTACTTAGGAGAAGATAGCAATCAGCCCCAGCATTTT. This codes for CASSYLGEDSNQPQHF. The V gene is TRBV6-5, the J gene TRBJ1-5; D call uncertain. The V end lost 1 base, the J end lost 0 bases, and 10 bases lay between the germline ends. Looked up from germline, CDR1 is MNHEY and CDR2 is SVGAGI. There are 16 residues in the CDR3.

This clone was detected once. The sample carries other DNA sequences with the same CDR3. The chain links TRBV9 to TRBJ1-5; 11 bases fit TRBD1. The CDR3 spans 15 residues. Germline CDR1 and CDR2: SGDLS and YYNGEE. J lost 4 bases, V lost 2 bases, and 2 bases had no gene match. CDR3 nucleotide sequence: TGTGCCAGCAGCGTTGGGACAGGGGGGAATCAGCCCCAGCATTTT. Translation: CASSVGTGGNQPQHF.

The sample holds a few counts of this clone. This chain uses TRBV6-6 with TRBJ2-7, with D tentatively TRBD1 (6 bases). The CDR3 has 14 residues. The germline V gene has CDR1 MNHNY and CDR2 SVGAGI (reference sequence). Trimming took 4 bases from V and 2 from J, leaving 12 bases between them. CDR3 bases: TGTGCCAGCAGTTCAACAGGGCGTGCCTACGAGCAGTACTTC. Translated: CASSSTGRAYEQYF.

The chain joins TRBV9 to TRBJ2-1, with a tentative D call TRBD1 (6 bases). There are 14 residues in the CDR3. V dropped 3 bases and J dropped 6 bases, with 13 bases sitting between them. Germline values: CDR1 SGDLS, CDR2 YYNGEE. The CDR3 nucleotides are TGTGCCAGCAGCGGAGCAACAGGGCGCAATGAGCAGTTCTTC. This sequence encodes CASSGATGRNEQFF.

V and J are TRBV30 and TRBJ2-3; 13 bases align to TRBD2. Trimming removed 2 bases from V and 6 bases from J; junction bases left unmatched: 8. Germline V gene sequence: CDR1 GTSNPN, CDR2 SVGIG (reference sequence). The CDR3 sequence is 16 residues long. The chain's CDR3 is CAWSRSRTSGGDTQYF. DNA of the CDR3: TGTGCCTGGAGTCGTTCCCGGACTAGCGGGGGTGATACGCAGTATTTT.

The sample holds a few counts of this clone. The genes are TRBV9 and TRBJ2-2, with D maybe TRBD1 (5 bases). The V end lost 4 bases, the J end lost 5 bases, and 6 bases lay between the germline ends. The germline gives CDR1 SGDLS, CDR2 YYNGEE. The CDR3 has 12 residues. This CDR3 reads CASSRGTGELFF. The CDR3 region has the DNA TGTGCCAGCAGCAGGGGTACCGGGGAGCTGTTTTTT. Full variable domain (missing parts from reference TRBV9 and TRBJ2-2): DSGVTQTPKHLITATGQRVTLRCSPRSGDLSVYWYQQSLDQGLQFLIQYYNGEERAKGNILERFSAQQFPDLHSELNLSSLELGDSALYFCASSRGTGELFFGEGSRLTVL.